This TCR beta chain emerged from a study of early T cells in non-severe SARS-CoV-2 infection. TCRdb fed the 5' RACE reads into MiXCR, producing one record per CDR3 protein. Of under 35,000 distinct CDR3 sequences in the sample, about 4.2% were seen once. Germline lookup yields CDR1 MGHDK and CDR2 SYGVNS. CDR3 size: 16 residues. V shed 2 bases, J shed 5 bases, and the junction held 8 bases outside the gene matches. Overall study findings and caveats: The study's VDJdb matching favored anti-spike CD8 responses and missed private and CD4 specificities.

In its sample, this clonotype was seen once. Its antigen remains unknown. This chain joins TRBV25-1 and TRBJ2-1; 8 nucleotides align to TRBD1. Sequencing was done on a sample of whole blood. The receptor's source is an adult who was a healthcare worker with PCR-confirmed SARS-CoV-2 infection or an uninfected control (not recorded which). The DNA of the CDR3 is TGTGCCAGCAGTGAAACCAGGGGGCCGGTTGACAATGAGCAGTTCTTC. This sequence encodes CASSETRGPVDNEQFF. Filled out from reference TRBV25-1 and TRBJ2-1, the complete variable domain reads EADIYQTPRYLVIGTGKKITLECSQTMGHDKMYWYQQDPGMELHLIHYSYGVNSTEKGDLSSESTVSRIRTEHFPLTLESARPSHTSQYLCASSETRGPVDNEQFFGPGTRLTVL.